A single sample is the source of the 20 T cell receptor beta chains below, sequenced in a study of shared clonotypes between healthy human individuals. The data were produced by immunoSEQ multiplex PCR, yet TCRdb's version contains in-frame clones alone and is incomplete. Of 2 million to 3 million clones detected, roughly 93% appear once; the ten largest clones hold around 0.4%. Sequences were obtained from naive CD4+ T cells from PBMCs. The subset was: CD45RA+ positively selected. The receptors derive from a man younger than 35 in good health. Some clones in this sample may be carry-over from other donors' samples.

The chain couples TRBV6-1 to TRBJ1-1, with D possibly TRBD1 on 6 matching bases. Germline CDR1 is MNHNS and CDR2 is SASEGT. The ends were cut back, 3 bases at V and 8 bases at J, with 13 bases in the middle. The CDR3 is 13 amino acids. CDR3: CASSEGRGGEAFF. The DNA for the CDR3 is TGTGCCAGCAGTGAGGGCAGGGGTGGGGAAGCTTTCTTT.

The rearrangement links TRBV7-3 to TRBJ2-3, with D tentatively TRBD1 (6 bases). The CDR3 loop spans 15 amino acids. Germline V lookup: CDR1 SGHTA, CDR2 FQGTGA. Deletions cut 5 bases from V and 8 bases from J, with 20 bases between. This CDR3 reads CASSPQGPKLSTQYF. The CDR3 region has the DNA TGTGCCAGCAGCCCACAGGGCCCCAAGTTGTCTACGCAGTATTTT.

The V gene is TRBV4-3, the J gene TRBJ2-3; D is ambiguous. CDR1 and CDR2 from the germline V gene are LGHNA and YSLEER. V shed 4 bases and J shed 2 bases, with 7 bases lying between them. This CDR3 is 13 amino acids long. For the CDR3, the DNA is TGCGCCAGCAGCCGGCAGCACACAGATACGCAGTATTTT. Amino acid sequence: CASSRQHTDTQYF.

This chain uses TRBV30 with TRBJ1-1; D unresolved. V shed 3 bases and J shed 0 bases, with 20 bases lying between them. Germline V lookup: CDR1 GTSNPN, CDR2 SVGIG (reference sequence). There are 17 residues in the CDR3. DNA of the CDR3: TGTGCCTGGAGCCTATCCCGCCTTTCTGTCATGAACACTGAAGCTTTCTTT. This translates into CAWSLSRLSVMNTEAFF.

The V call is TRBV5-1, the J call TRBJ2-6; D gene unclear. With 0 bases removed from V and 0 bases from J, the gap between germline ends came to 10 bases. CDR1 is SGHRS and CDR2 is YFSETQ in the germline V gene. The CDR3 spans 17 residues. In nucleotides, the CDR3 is TGCGCCAGCAGCTTGGGGTACACCTACTCTGGGGCCAACGTCCTGACTTTC. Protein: CASSLGYTYSGANVLTF.

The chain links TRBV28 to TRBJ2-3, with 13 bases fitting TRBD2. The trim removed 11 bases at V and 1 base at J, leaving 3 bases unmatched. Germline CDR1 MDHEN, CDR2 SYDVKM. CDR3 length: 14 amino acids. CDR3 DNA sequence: TGTGCCTGGACTAGCGGGAGCGGCACAGATACGCAGTATTTT. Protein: CAWTSGSGTDTQYF.

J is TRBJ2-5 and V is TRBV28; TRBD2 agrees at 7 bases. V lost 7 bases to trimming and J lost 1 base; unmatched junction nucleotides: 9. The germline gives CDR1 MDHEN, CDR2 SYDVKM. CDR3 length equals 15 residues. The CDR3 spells CASTQTGGFQETQYF. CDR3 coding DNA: TGTGCCAGCACACAAACGGGGGGATTCCAAGAGACCCAGTACTTC.

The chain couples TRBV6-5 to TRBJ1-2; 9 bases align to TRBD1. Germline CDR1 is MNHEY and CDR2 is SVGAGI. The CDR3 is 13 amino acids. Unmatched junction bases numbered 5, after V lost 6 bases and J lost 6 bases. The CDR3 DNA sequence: TGTGCCAGCAGACCACAGGGGGCCCATGGCTACACCTTC. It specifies CASRPQGAHGYTF.

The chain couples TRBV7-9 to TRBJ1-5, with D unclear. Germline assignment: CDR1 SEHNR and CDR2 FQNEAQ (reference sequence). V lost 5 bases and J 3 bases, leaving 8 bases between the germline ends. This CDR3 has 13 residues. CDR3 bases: TGTGCCAGCAGCGGGGAGTTCAATCAGCCCCAGCATTTT. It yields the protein CASSGEFNQPQHF.

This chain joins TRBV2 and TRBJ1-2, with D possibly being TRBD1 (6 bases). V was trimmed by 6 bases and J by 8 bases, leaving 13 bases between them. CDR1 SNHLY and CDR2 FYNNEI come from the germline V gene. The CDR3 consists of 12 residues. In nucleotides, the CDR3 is TGTGCCAGCAGGAATCAGGGGTACGGCTACACCTTC. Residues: CASRNQGYGYTF.

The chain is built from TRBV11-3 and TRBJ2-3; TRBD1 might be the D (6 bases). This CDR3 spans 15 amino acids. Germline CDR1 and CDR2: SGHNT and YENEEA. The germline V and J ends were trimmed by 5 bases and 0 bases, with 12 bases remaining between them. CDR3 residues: CASSPNRASTDTQYF. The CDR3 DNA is TGTGCCAGCAGCCCGAACAGGGCTAGCACAGATACGCAGTATTTT.

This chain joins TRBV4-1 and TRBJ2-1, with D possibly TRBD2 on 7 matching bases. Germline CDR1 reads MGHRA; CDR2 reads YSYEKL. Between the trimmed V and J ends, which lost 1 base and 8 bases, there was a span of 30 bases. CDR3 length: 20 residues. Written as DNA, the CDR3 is TGCGCCAGCAGCCAAGGGTTCCGGGACATCGGGATCCCTAGCGGCGATGAGCAGTTCTTC. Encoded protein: CASSQGFRDIGIPSGDEQFF.

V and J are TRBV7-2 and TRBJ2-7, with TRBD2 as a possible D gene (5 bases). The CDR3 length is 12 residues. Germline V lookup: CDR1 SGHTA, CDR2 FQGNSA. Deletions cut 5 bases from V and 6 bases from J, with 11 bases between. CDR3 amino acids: CASSLRVGEQYF. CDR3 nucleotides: TGTGCCAGCAGCCTGAGGGTAGGCGAGCAGTACTTC.

The CDR3 here is CASSSDRDRIRGYTF. The CDR3, as DNA: TGTGCCAGCAGTTCAGACCGGGACAGGATCAGGGGCTACACCTTC. This sequence joins TRBV28 and TRBJ1-2; 8 nucleotides agree with TRBD1. Germline-derived CDR1 and CDR2 are MDHEN and SYDVKM. V lost 4 bases and J lost 8; bases outside the gene matches: 12. The CDR3 length is 15 residues.

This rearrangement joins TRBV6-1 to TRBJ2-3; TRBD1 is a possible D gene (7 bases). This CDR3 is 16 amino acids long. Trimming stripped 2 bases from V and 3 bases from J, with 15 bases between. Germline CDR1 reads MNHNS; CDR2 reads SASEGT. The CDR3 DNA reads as TGTGCCAGCAGTGAATTACGGCAGGGGGGAACAGATACGCAGTATTTT. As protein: CASSELRQGGTDTQYF.

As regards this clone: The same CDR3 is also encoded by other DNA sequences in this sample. CDR3 region: CASSLRDGNIQYF. CDR3 sequence (DNA): TGTGCCAGCAGCTTAAGGGACGGAAACATTCAGTACTTC. The V gene is TRBV7-3, the J gene TRBJ2-4; possibly TRBD1 or TRBD2 for D (5 bases each). V lost 1 base to trimming and J lost 6 bases, with 7 bases between them. CDR3 length: 13 amino acids. CDR1 is SGHTA and CDR2 is FQGTGA in the germline V gene.

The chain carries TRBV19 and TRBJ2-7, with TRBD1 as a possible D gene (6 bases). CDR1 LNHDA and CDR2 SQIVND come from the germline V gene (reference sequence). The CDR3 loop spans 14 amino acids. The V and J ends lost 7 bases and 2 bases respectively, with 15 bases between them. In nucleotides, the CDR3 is TGTGCCAGTAACGCCAGGGGCGGAGCCTACGAGCAGTACTTC. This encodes CASNARGGAYEQYF. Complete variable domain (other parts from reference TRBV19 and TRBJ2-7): DGGITQSPKYLFRKEGQNVTLSCEQNLNHDAMYWYRQDPGQGLRLIYYSQIVNDFQKGDIAEGYSVSREKKESFPLTVTSAQKNPTAFYLCASNARGGAYEQYFGPGTRLTVT.

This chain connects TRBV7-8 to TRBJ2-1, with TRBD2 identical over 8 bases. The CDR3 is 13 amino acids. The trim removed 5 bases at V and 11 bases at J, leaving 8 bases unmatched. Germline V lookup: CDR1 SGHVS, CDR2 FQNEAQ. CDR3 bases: TGTGCCAGCAGCCGGATACAGCGGGAGAAGCAGTTCTTC. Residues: CASSRIQREKQFF.

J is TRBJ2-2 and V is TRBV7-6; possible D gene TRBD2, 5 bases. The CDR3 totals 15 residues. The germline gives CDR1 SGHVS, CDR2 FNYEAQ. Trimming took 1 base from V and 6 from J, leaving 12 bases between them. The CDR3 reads CASSLVLRGSGELFF. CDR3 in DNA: TGTGCCAGCAGCTTAGTCTTGAGAGGGTCCGGGGAGCTGTTTTTT.

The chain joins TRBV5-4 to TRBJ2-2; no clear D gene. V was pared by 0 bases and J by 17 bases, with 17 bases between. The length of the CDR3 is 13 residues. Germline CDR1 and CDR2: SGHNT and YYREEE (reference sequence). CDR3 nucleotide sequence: TGTGCCAGCAGCTTGGCCGGTGCTAGGTCGCCCTTTTTT. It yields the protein CASSLAGARSPFF.